This T cell receptor beta chain was captured in a study of a mutant IDH1 vaccine in newly diagnosed glioma. This clone came up a few times. Its antigen is currently unknown. Study-wide points: In 93.3% of patients, immune responses induced by the vaccine occurred.

Per the germline V gene, CDR1 is SGDLS and CDR2 is YYNGEE. Trimming pared 5 bases from V and 1 base from J, leaving 9 bases between. The CDR3 runs to 13 residues. Only in-frame clones appear in the TCRdb table, and some are missing; sequencing was by immunoSEQ multiplex PCR. The sample has tens of thousands of clones, 83% seen once. Time point defined: baseline, week 1 (first vaccination visit). As to treatment: pre-vaccination baseline after standard-of-care therapy. This TCR derives from a woman aged 50 to 65 with glioma. The material was PBMCs, obtained from a glioma patient treated with radiotherapy, temozolomide or both. V is TRBV9 and J is TRBJ1-1, with D perhaps TRBD1 (6 bases). CDR3 sequence: CASSQGQNTEAFF. The CDR3 nucleotides read TGTGCCAGCAGTCAGGGGCAGAACACTGAAGCTTTCTTT.